This T cell receptor beta chain was observed in a study of T cell repertoires in cytomegalovirus infection. In the study overall: Public TCR beta signatures provided an indication of both CMV infection and a matching HLA type.

Findings of the study overall: HLA-C-restricted TCR beta clonotypes specific for CMV led the ex vivo response.

Remarks on this clonotype: As yet, its antigen is unknown.

TCRdb reprocessed the reads via MiXCR and lists one record per CDR3 protein. The sample contains 310,000 or so distinct CDR3 sequences, roughly 25% of which appear only once. The CDR3 loop spans 13 amino acids. The V and J ends lost 5 bases and 0 bases respectively, with 7 bases between them. The germline CDR1 and CDR2 sequences are SGHTA and FQGNSA. The source material was PBMCs. The receptor was derived from a human donor in good health (CMV status not recorded). Some clones in this sample may be carry-over from other donors' samples. The chain carries TRBV7-2 and TRBJ2-5; D is ambiguous. CDR3 loop: CASSPPNQETQYF. In nucleotides, the CDR3 is TGTGCCAGCAGCCCTCCGAACCAAGAGACCCAGTACTTC.